This T cell receptor beta chain was captured in a study of CD8 T cells in Susac syndrome. Notes on the study in general: The relatively small number of individuals in the TCR sequencing and HLA analysis was acknowledged by the study.

It was with random hexamers that 0.5 to 1 ug RNA was reverse transcribed. In TCRdb, the immunoSEQ multiplex PCR reads were re-called with MiXCR into one record per CDR3 protein. The sample shows approximately 150,000 distinct CDR3 sequences, 85% to 95% of them seen only once. For this clonotype: The antigen remains undetermined.

The sample comprised CD4+ T cells from PBMCs. The origin of this receptor is a human donor in good health.

The CDR3 loop is CASSFRGRGASNTGELFF. In DNA form, the CDR3 reads TGTGCCAGCAGTTTTCGGGGTCGAGGGGCTTCGAACACCGGGGAGCTGTTTTTT. The chain employs TRBV27 and TRBJ2-2; D might be TRBD1 or TRBD2, each matching 5 bases. CDR1 and CDR2 (germline): MNHEY, SMNVEV (reference sequence). This CDR3 comprises 18 residues. Trimming stripped 3 bases from V and 0 bases from J, with 17 bases between.